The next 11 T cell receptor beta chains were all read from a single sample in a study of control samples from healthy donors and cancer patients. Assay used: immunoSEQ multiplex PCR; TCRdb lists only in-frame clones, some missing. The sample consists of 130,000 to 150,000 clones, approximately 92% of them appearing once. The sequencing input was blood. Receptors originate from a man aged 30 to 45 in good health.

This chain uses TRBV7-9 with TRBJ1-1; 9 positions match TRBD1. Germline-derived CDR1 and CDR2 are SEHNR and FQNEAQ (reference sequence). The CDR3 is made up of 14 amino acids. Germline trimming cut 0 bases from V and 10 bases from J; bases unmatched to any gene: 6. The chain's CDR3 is CASSLAGQGRLAFF. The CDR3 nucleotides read TGTGCCAGCAGCTTAGCCGGACAGGGGCGGTTAGCTTTCTTT.

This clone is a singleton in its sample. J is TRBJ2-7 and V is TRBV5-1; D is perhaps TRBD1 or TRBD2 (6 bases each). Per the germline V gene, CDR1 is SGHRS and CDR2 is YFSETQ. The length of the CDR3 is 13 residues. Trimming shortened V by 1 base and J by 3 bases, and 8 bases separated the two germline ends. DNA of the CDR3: TGCGCCAGCAGCTTGAGGGGGGTCTACGAGCAGTACTTC. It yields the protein CASSLRGVYEQYF.

Written as DNA, the CDR3 is TGCGCCAGCAGCTTGAGGCAGACCTACGAGCAGTACTTC. Its translation: CASSLRQTYEQYF. The chain carries TRBV5-1 and TRBJ2-7; D unresolved. Germline loops: CDR1 SGHRS, CDR2 YFSETQ. The CDR3 length is 13 residues. V lost 1 base and J 2 bases, leaving 7 bases between the germline ends.

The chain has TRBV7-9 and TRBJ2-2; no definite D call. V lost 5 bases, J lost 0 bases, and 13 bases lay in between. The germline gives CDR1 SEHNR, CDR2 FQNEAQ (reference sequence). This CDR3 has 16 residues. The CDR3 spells CASSLARATNTGELFF. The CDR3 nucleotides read TGTGCCAGCAGCCTCGCCCGAGCGACGAACACCGGGGAGCTGTTTTTT.

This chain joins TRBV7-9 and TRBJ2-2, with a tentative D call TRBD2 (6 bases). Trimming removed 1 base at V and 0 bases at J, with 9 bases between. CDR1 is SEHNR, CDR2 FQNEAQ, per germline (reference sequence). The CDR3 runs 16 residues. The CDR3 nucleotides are TGTGCCAGCAGCTTAGAGGCTAGCGCGAACACCGGGGAGCTGTTTTTT. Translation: CASSLEASANTGELFF.

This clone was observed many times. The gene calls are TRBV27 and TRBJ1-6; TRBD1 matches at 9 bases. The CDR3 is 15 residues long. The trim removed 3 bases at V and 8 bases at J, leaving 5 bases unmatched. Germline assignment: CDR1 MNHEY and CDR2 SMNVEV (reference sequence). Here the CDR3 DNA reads TGTGCCAGCAGTTTTTCTGGGACAGGGCATTCACCCCTCCACTTT. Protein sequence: CASSFSGTGHSPLHF.

Here the CDR3 reads CASRQTGSVGTEAFF. CDR3 DNA sequence: TGTGCCAGCAGACAAACAGGGTCGGTTGGGACTGAAGCTTTCTTT. The rearrangement joins TRBV27 to TRBJ1-1, with D perhaps TRBD1 (6 bases). CDR3 length equals 15 residues. V shed 6 bases and J shed 5 bases, with 19 bases lying between them. Germline V gene lookup returns CDR1 MNHEY and CDR2 SMNVEV (reference sequence).

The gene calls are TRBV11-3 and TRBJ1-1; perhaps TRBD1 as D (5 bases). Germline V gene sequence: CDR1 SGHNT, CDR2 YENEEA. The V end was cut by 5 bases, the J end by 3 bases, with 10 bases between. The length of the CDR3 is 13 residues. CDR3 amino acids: CASSLLRDTEAFF. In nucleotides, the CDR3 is TGTGCCAGCAGCCTCCTCAGGGACACTGAAGCTTTCTTT.

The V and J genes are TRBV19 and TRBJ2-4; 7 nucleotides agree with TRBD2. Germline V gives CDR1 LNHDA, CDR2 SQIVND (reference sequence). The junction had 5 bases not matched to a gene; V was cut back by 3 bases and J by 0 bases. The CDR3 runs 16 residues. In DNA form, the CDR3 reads TGTGCCAGTAGTATTCATCGCGGGGGAGCCAAAAACATTCAGTACTTC. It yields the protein CASSIHRGGAKNIQYF.

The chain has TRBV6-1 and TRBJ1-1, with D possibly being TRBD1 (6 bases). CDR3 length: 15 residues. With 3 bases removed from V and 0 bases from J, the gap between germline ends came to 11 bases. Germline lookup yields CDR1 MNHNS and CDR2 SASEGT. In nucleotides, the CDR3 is TGTGCCAGCAGTGAGGGACAAGGGATGAACACTGAAGCTTTCTTT. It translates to CASSEGQGMNTEAFF.

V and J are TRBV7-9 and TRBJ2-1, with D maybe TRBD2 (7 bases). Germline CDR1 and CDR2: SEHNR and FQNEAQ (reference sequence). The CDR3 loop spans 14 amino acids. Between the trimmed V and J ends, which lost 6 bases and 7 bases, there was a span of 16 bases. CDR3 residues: CASRVLGGENEQFF. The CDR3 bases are TGTGCCAGCAGGGTTTTAGGGGGGGAGAATGAGCAGTTCTTC.